This T cell receptor (beta chain) stems from a study of PD-L1 blockade in urothelial cancer. Study in general: It was at 3 weeks (second dose) and 6 weeks after treatment start that blood was analyzed. Points from the study as a whole: Clones that were tumor-associated expanded more in the blood of durable-benefit patients at 3 weeks.

As concerns this clone: The target antigen is unknown.

TCRdb's copy holds only in-frame clones and misses some; the assay was immunoSEQ multiplex PCR. The sample comprises around 49,000 clones, 82% of which are singletons, and 13% rests with the top ten. The time point denotes: peripheral blood 6 weeks after treatment start. V lost 1 base to trimming and J lost 4 bases; unmatched junction nucleotides: 4. Germline V CDR1 and CDR2: LNHDA, SQIVND (reference sequence). The CDR3 runs 14 residues. This receptor was identified in a man in his fifties or sixties with urothelial cancer. The sequencing here drew on PBMCs, taken around atezolizumab (anti-PD-L1) treatment. The genes are TRBV19 and TRBJ2-7; 7 nucleotides align to TRBD1. CDR3 DNA: TGTGCCAGTAGTATAGCTGAGACAGGGTACGAGCAGTACTTC. Its protein product is CASSIAETGYEQYF. The full variable domain, its missing parts supplied by reference TRBV19 and TRBJ2-7, is DGGITQSPKYLFRKEGQNVTLSCEQNLNHDAMYWYRQDPGQGLRLIYYSQIVNDFQKGDIAEGYSVSREKKESFPLTVTSAQKNPTAFYLCASSIAETGYEQYFGPGTRLTVT.